Listed here are 23 T cell receptor beta chains from one sample, sequenced in a study of OX40 agonist ivuxolimab in advanced cancers. This table comes from immunoSEQ multiplex PCR, and its TCRdb copy is limited to in-frame clones, with some not included. The repertoire includes 75,000 to 90,000 clones, about 90% of them detected once, and under 9.5% sits in the top ten. The sequencing here drew on CD4+ or CD8+ T cells sorted from blood, taken in a trial of the OX40 agonist ivuxolimab. All receptors derive from an adult with an advanced solid tumor such as melanoma, head and neck, liver or kidney cancer.

This sequence joins TRBV6-1 and TRBJ1-5; D is unclear. V lost 6 bases to trimming and J lost 5 bases, with 5 bases between them. Per the germline V gene, CDR1 is MNHNS and CDR2 is SASEGT. This CDR3 region has 11 residues. The CDR3 nucleotides are TGTGCCAGCAGCGAGTATCAGCCCCAGCATTTT. Its translation: CASSEYQPQHF.

This chain uses TRBV19 with TRBJ1-4; D not resolved. CDR1 and CDR2 from the germline V gene are LNHDA and SQIVND (reference sequence). The length of the CDR3 is 16 residues. The V gene lost 3 bases and the J gene lost 0 bases, with 11 bases spanning the gap. The CDR3 protein is CASSMWGWPTNEKLFF. CDR3 nucleotide sequence: TGTGCCAGTAGTATGTGGGGATGGCCAACTAATGAAAAACTGTTTTTT.

This chain joins TRBV4-1 and TRBJ1-1; D not resolved. There are 17 residues in the CDR3. Trimming pared 0 bases from V and 1 base from J, leaving 15 bases between. CDR1 is MGHRA, CDR2 YSYEKL, per germline. CDR3 coding DNA: TGCGCCAGCAGCCAAGATTCGGGCCATCGGGAGAACACTGAAGCTTTCTTT. This translates into CASSQDSGHRENTEAFF.

The CDR3 spells CASGLSLNTEAFF. For the CDR3, the DNA is TGTGCTAGTGGTTTATCCTTGAACACTGAAGCTTTCTTT. The chain uses TRBV12-5 and TRBJ1-1; D is uncertain. The CDR3 runs 13 residues. The V end was cut by 3 bases, the J end by 0 bases, with 5 bases between. CDR1 LGHNT and CDR2 FRNRAP come from the germline V gene.

The V gene is TRBV10-3, the J gene TRBJ2-1; D perhaps matches TRBD2 (5 bases). The germline gives CDR1 ENHRY, CDR2 SYGVKD. The CDR3 length is 11 residues. Trimming pared 9 bases from V and 6 bases from J, leaving 9 bases between. CDR3: CAIEAANEQFF. CDR3 nucleotide sequence: TGTGCCATAGAAGCGGCCAATGAGCAGTTCTTC.

As concerns this clone: Because the CDR3's place on the DNA is in doubt, the DNA is left out and the CDR3 is given as listed by TCRdb. Distinct nucleotide sequences in the sample also encode this CDR3. The rearrangement links TRBV30 to TRBJ1-6. The CDR3 is 15 residues long, counting both termini. Germline V gives CDR1 GTSNPN, CDR2 SVGIG (reference sequence). CDR3 sequence: CAWSVVGEGNSPLHF.

This chain uses TRBV12-5 with TRBJ2-1; 7 nucleotides line up with TRBD2. The CDR3 spans 15 residues. Germline V CDR1 and CDR2: LGHNT, FRNRAP. The trim removed 5 bases at V and 3 bases at J, leaving 7 bases unmatched. In DNA, the CDR3 is TGTGCTAGTGGTCAAACCGGGACTATCTACAATGAGCAGTTCTTC. Encoded protein: CASGQTGTIYNEQFF.

This clone appeared a few times. The chain combines TRBV2 with TRBJ2-7; 11 nucleotides agree with TRBD2. The CDR3 contains 17 residues. Trimming cost V 1 base and J 2 bases; bases outside gene matches: 7. CDR1 SNHLY and CDR2 FYNNEI come from the germline V gene. CDR3 DNA: TGTGCCAGCAGTGAAGGACTCCTAGCGGGAGGAACCTACGAGCAGTACGTC. Translating it yields CASSEGLLAGGTYEQYV.

This chain joins TRBV7-6 and TRBJ2-1; 7 bases are shared with TRBD2. Per the germline V gene, CDR1 is SGHVS and CDR2 is FNYEAQ. The V gene end was trimmed by 3 bases and the J gene end by 6 bases; junction bases not matched to a gene: 17. The CDR3 is 18 residues long. CDR3 DNA sequence: TGTGCCAGCAGCTTGCCGCCCCGGGCGGGAGTGGGGACCAATGAGCAGTTCTTC. Translated, it gives CASSLPPRAGVGTNEQFF.

V usage is TRBV6-6 and J usage is TRBJ2-1; D not resolved. The V end lost 4 bases, the J end lost 5 bases, and 6 bases lay between the germline ends. The CDR3 spans 12 residues. Germline V gene sequence: CDR1 MNHNY, CDR2 SVGAGI (reference sequence). CDR3 amino acids: CASSSLNNEQFF. CDR3 coding DNA: TGTGCCAGCAGTTCCCTCAACAATGAGCAGTTCTTC.

This chain links TRBV5-1 with TRBJ1-1; the D gene is possibly TRBD1 (6 bases). V lost 3 bases, J lost 5 bases, and 14 bases lay in between. Germline assignment: CDR1 SGHRS and CDR2 YFSETQ. The CDR3 is 14 amino acids. CDR3 sequence (DNA): TGCGCCAGCAGCTCGACGCAGGGGAATACTGAAGCTTTCTTT. This codes for CASSSTQGNTEAFF.

The V call is TRBV11-3, the J call TRBJ2-1, with D unclear. Trimming removed 1 base from V and 5 bases from J, with 12 bases in between. Germline V lookup: CDR1 SGHNT, CDR2 YENEEA. The CDR3 has 15 amino acids. The DNA of the CDR3 is TGTGCCAGCAGCTTAGCCGAGGAGAATAACAATGAGCAGTTCTTC. This codes for CASSLAEENNNEQFF.

V usage is TRBV15 and J usage is TRBJ1-5, with 8 bases that match TRBD1. The ends lost 9 bases at V and 0 bases at J; junction bases unmatched: 4. The CDR3 is made up of 14 amino acids. Germline CDR1 reads LNHNV; CDR2 reads YYDKDF (reference sequence). This CDR3 reads CATRTGFSNQPQHF. DNA for the CDR3: TGTGCCACAAGGACAGGGTTTAGCAATCAGCCCCAGCATTTT.

This chain joins TRBV6-6 and TRBJ1-5; D is perhaps TRBD1 (6 bases). Germline CDR1 reads MNHNY; CDR2 reads SVGAGI (reference sequence). This CDR3 contains 15 residues. V dropped 4 bases and J dropped 3 bases, with 13 bases sitting between them. The CDR3 DNA is TGTGCCAGCAGTTCGTCAGGGGTAACCAATCAGCCCCAGCATTTT. Its translation is CASSSSGVTNQPQHF.

This chain connects TRBV28 to TRBJ2-7; either TRBD1 or TRBD2 may fit D (5 bases each). The V gene lost 1 base and the J gene lost 4 bases, with 14 bases spanning the gap. The germline gives CDR1 MDHEN, CDR2 SYDVKM. The CDR3 consists of 15 residues. Here the CDR3 reads CASSLSGIGVYEQYF. The CDR3 region has the DNA TGTGCCAGCAGTTTATCGGGGATAGGGGTTTACGAGCAGTACTTC.

This chain joins TRBV7-9 and TRBJ2-7; no reliable D call. The germline V and J ends were trimmed by 3 bases and 6 bases, with 9 bases remaining between them. The CDR3 is 12 residues long. Germline V lookup: CDR1 SEHNR, CDR2 FQNEAQ (reference sequence). The CDR3 bases are TGTGCCAGCAGCTTTGAGGCCCTCGAGCAGTACTTC. Amino acids: CASSFEALEQYF. The full variable domain, its missing parts supplied by reference TRBV7-9 and TRBJ2-7, is DTGVSQNPRHKITKRGQNVTFRCDPISEHNRLYWYRQTLGQGPEFLTYFQNEAQLEKSRLLSDRFSAERPKGSFSTLEIQRTEQGDSAMYLCASSFEALEQYFGPGTRLTVT.

The rearrangement uses TRBV4-3 and TRBJ1-6, with D uncertain. Trimming took 0 bases from V and 9 from J, leaving 6 bases between them. CDR3 size: 13 residues. Germline CDR1 LGHNA, CDR2 YSLEER. The CDR3 nucleotides are TGCGCCAGCAGCCAAGATGGGCGTTCACCCCTCCACTTT. It specifies CASSQDGRSPLHF.

The rearrangement links TRBV9 to TRBJ1-3, with D possibly matching TRBD1 (5 bases). Germline V gene sequence: CDR1 SGDLS, CDR2 YYNGEE. The V gene lost 3 bases and the J gene lost 0 bases, with 7 bases spanning the gap. The CDR3 runs to 14 residues. The CDR3 DNA follows: TGTGCCAGCAGCGCAGGGAACTCTGGAAACACCATATATTTT. The encoded protein is CASSAGNSGNTIYF.

This clone was picked up one time. The CDR3: CASSYSASGNEQFF. CDR3 DNA: TGTGCCAGCAGTTACTCGGCTAGCGGCAATGAGCAGTTCTTC. V usage is TRBV6-5 and J usage is TRBJ2-1; 7 bases match TRBD2. Unmatched junction bases numbered 2, after V lost 0 bases and J lost 6 bases. The germline CDR1 and CDR2 sequences are MNHEY and SVGAGI. The CDR3 sequence is 14 residues long.

The V and J genes are TRBV9 and TRBJ2-2, with TRBD2 as a possible D gene (5 bases). The germline CDR1 and CDR2 sequences are SGDLS and YYNGEE. Trimming took 3 bases from V and 6 from J, leaving 9 bases between them. This CDR3 contains 13 residues. The CDR3 DNA reads TGTGCCAGCAGCGCATTCGGGGCCGGGGAGCTGTTTTTT. This sequence encodes CASSAFGAGELFF.

This chain's CDR3 is CASSQGGAMDGYTF. The DNA of the CDR3 is TGCGCCAGCAGCCAGGGGGGGGCCATGGATGGCTACACCTTC. This chain joins TRBV4-3 and TRBJ1-2, with a tentative D call TRBD1 (6 bases). CDR1 LGHNA and CDR2 YSLEER come from the germline V gene. The CDR3 covers 14 residues. V gave up 3 bases and J gave up 6 bases, with 14 bases separating them.

This chain joins TRBV7-8 and TRBJ2-7; no definite D call. V lost 2 bases, J lost 4 bases, and 9 bases lay in between. The length of the CDR3 is 13 residues. Per germline, CDR1 SGHVS and CDR2 FQNEAQ. In DNA form, the CDR3 reads TGTGCCAGCAGCTTACTGTTGGGGTACGAGCAGTACTTC. Its protein product is CASSLLLGYEQYF.

This clone was seen more than once but under ten times. The chain employs TRBV4-1 and TRBJ1-1; D not resolved. Between the trimmed V and J ends, which lost 1 base and 10 bases, there was a span of 16 bases. Germline CDR1 is MGHRA and CDR2 is YSYEKL. The CDR3 length is 14 residues. CDR3 sequence: CASSQGNSLSGAFF. The DNA for the CDR3 is TGCGCCAGCAGCCAAGGTAACAGTTTATCGGGAGCTTTCTTT.